The clone carrying this T cell receptor (beta chain) was seen ten or more times. Its antigen remains unidentified. Read sequence stops 3 residues before the CDR3 end, and the germline J gene provides the missing end. CDR3 length: 15 amino acids. From germline, CDR1 is SGHRS and CDR2 YFSETQ. The ends lost 4 bases at V and 5 bases at J; junction bases unmatched: 10. The sample is drawn from a study of T cell clonality in common variable immunodeficiency. Study-level results: CVID subjects showed higher TCRbeta clonality than healthy controls. In common variable immunodeficiency, TCR beta chains reportedly carried fewer deletions and N-nucleotide insertions. Compared with controls, CVID subjects had fewer shared TCRbeta clones.

The method was immunoSEQ multiplex PCR; TCRdb's version includes in-frame clones alone and lacks a portion of them. This set yields about 23,000 clones and no singletons; the top ten hold roughly 8.8%. The sample comprised peripheral blood mononuclear cells. The rearrangement joins TRBV5-1 to TRBJ2-5; 8 nucleotides match TRBD2. This receptor was identified in a human donor with common variable immunodeficiency. The CDR3 DNA, read in part, is TGCGCCAGCAGCGCGGGGGGTAGCGGGATGGAGACC. The encoded protein is CASSAGGSGMET. In full, the CDR3 is CASSAGGSGMETQYF.